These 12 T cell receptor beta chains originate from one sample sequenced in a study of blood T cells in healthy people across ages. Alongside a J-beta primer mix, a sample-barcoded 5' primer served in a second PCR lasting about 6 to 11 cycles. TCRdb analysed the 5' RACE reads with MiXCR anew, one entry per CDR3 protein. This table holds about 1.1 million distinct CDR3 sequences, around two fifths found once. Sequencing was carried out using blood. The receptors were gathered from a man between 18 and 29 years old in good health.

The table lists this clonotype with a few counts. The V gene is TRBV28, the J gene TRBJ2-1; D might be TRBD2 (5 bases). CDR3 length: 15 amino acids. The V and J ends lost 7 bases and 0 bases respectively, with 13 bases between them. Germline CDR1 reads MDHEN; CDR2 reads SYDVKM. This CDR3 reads CASTPPGGSYNEQFF. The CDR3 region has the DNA TGTGCCAGCACCCCCCCAGGAGGCTCCTACAATGAGCAGTTCTTC.

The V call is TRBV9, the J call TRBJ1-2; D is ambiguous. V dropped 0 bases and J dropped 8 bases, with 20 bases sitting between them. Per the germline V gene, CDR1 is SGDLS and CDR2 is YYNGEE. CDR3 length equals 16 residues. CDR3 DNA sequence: TGTGCCAGCAGCGTAGCTTCGACGGCGAAGGGAGAGGGCTACACCTTC. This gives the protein CASSVASTAKGEGYTF.

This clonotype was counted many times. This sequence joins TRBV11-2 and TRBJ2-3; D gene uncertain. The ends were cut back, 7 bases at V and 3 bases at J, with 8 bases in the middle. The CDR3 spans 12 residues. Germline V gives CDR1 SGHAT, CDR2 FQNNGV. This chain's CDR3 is CASTSSTDTQYF. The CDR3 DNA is TGTGCCAGCACCTCCTCTACAGATACGCAGTATTTT. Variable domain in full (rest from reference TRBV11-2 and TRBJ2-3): EAGVAQSPRYKIIEKRQSVAFWCNPISGHATLYWYQQILGQGPKLLIQFQNNGVVDDSQLPKDRFSAERLKGVDSTLKIQPAKLEDSAVYLCASTSSTDTQYFGPGTRLTVL.

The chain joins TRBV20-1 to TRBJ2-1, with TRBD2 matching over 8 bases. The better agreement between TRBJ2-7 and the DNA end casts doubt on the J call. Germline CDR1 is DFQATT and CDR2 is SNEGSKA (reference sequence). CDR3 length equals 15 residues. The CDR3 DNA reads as TGCAGTGCTAGAGATCTCGGGACTAGTATACATGAGCAGTACTTC. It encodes CSARDLGTSIHEQYF.

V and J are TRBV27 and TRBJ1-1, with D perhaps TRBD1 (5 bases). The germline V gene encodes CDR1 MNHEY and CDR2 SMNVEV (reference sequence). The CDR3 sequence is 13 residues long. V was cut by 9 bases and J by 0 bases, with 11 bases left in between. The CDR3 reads CASMEGLNTEAFF. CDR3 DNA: TGTGCCAGTATGGAGGGGTTGAACACTGAAGCTTTCTTT.

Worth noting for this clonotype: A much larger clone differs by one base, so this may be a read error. Written as DNA, the CDR3 is TGTGCCAGCAGTGTGTTGTCAACAGGGGATACGCAGTATTTT. Translation gives CASSVLSTGDTQYF. This chain connects TRBV12-3 or TRBV12-4 to TRBJ2-3; the D gene is possibly TRBD1 (6 bases). The V gene lost 5 bases and the J gene lost 6 bases, with 15 bases spanning the gap. The CDR3 has 14 residues.

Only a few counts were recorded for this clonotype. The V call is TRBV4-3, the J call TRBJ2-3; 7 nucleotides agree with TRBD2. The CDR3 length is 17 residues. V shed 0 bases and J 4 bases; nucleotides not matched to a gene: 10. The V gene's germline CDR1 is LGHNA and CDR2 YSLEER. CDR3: CASSQDLASGVADTQYF. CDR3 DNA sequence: TGCGCCAGCAGCCAAGATCTGGCCAGCGGGGTGGCAGATACGCAGTATTTT.

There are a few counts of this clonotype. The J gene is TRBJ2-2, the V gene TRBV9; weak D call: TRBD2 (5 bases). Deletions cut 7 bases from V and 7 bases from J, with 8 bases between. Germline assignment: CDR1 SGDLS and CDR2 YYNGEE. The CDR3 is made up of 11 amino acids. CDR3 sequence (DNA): TGTGCCAGCGGTGGAGGCGGGGAGCTGTTTTTT. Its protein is CASGGGGELFF. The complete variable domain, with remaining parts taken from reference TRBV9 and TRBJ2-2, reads DSGVTQTPKHLITATGQRVTLRCSPRSGDLSVYWYQQSLDQGLQFLIQYYNGEERAKGNILERFSAQQFPDLHSELNLSSLELGDSALYFCASGGGGELFFGEGSRLTVL.

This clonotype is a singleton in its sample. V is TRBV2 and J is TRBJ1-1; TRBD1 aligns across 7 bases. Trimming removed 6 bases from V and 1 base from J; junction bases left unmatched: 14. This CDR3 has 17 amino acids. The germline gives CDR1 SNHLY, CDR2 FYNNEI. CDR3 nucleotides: TGTGCCAGCAGGGGGGACAGAACCGAAGCAACGAACACTGAAGCTTTCTTT. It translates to CASRGDRTEATNTEAFF.

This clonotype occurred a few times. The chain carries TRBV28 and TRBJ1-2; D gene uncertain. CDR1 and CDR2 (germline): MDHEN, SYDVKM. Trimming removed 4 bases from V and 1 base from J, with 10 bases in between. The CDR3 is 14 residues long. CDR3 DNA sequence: TGTGCCAGCAGTTCGGGCAGCATTAACTATGGCTACACCTTC. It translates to CASSSGSINYGYTF.

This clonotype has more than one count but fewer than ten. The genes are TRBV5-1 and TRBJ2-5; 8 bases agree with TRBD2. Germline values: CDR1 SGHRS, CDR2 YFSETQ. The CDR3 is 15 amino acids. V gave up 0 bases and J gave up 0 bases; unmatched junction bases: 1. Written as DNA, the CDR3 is TGCGCCAGCAGCTTGGAGGGACTAGACCAAGAGACCCAGTACTTC. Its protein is CASSLEGLDQETQYF.

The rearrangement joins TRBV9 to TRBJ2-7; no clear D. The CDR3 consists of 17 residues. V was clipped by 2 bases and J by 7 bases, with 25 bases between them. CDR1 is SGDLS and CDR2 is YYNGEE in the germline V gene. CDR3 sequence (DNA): TGTGCCAGCAGCGTGACCCCGGGCCTCACCCGTTACAATGAGCAGTACTTC. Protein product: CASSVTPGLTRYNEQYF.